The 25 T cell receptor beta chains listed next were all sequenced from one sample in a study of type 1 regulatory T cells. TCRdb independently ran MiXCR on the reads; one entry per CDR3 protein. The sample yields roughly 62,000 distinct CDR3 sequences, 62% seen once. These TCRs are of unknown antigen specificity. The sample consisted of cultured non-Tr1 T cells, either the whole culture or a sorted T cell fraction (not recorded which). These receptors were taken from a human donor in good health.

The chain combines TRBV20-1 with TRBJ1-5, with a possible D match to TRBD1 (6 bases). CDR3 length: 19 residues. V lost 5 bases to trimming and J lost 3 bases, with 29 bases between them. Germline CDR1 and CDR2: DFQATT and SNEGSKA (reference sequence). The CDR3 bases are TGCAGTGCTCCTCACTTCGGAATCTCAGACAGGCCGATCAATCAGCCCCAGCATTTT. It yields the protein CSAPHFGISDRPINQPQHF.

The rearrangement links TRBV20-1 to TRBJ2-7; 8 bases fit TRBD2. The V and J ends lost 8 bases and 6 bases, in that order; junction bases with no gene match: 15. The CDR3 is 14 residues long. CDR1 is DFQATT and CDR2 is SNEGSKA in the germline V gene (reference sequence). The CDR3 DNA reads as TGCAGTTCTAAAGGCACCCTTAGCGGGACCGAGCAGTACTTC. Residues: CSSKGTLSGTEQYF.

This chain links TRBV27 with TRBJ1-1; 7 bases fit TRBD1. This CDR3 is built from 13 residues. The germline V gene encodes CDR1 MNHEY and CDR2 SMNVEV (reference sequence). Germline trimming cut 8 bases from V and 5 bases from J; bases unmatched to any gene: 8. CDR3 bases: TGTGCCAGCCTTGGCAGGGGGGGAACTGAAGCTTTCTTT. Translation: CASLGRGGTEAFF.

The chain has TRBV10-3 and TRBJ2-7; 7 bases map to TRBD2. CDR1 is ENHRY, CDR2 SYGVKD, per germline. After removal of 5 bases from V and 4 bases from J, the junction contained 14 bases not matched to a gene. The CDR3 spans 16 residues. CDR3 loop: CAISQPSAGAEYEQYF. Here the CDR3 DNA reads TGTGCCATCAGTCAGCCTTCCGCGGGAGCCGAGTACGAGCAGTACTTC.

This sequence joins TRBV7-2 and TRBJ1-5; D might be TRBD1 (6 bases). Germline V gene sequence: CDR1 SGHTA, CDR2 FQGNSA. The CDR3 is 16 residues long. Trimming stripped 2 bases from V and 2 bases from J, with 13 bases between. CDR3 sequence (DNA): TGTGCCAGCAGCTTAACCAGACAGGCCCGCAATCAGCCCCAGCATTTT. Translating it yields CASSLTRQARNQPQHF.

The gene calls are TRBV7-9 and TRBJ2-5; 8 nucleotides match TRBD1. Losses at the gene ends were 5 bases for V and 4 bases for J; bases not matched to a gene: 6. Germline CDR1 and CDR2: SEHNR and FQNEAQ (reference sequence). The CDR3 consists of 14 residues. The CDR3 protein is CASSLDRGGETQYF. CDR3 DNA: TGTGCCAGCAGCCTAGACAGGGGAGGAGAGACCCAGTACTTC. Looking up the rest from reference TRBV7-9 and TRBJ2-5 gives the full variable domain: DTGVSQNPRHKITKRGQNVTFRCDPISEHNRLYWYRQTLGQGPEFLTYFQNEAQLEKSRLLSDRFSAERPKGSFSTLEIQRTEQGDSAMYLCASSLDRGGETQYFGPGTRLLVL.

This clonotype was detected once. This chain uses TRBV29-1 with TRBJ2-7; possibly TRBD1 for D (6 bases). This CDR3 contains 14 residues. V gave up 0 bases and J gave up 0 bases, with 9 bases separating them. Germline V gives CDR1 SQVTM, CDR2 ANQGSEA. Here the CDR3 reads CSVEDGGTSYEQYF. As DNA, the CDR3 is TGCAGCGTTGAAGATGGGGGCACCTCCTACGAGCAGTACTTC.

This chain uses TRBV24-1 with TRBJ2-1, with 8 bases that match TRBD1. The CDR3 totals 18 residues. Trimming at V came to 8 bases and at J to 2 bases, leaving 16 bases not matched to a gene. Germline V gives CDR1 KGHDR, CDR2 SFDVKD. The CDR3 coding sequence is TGTGCCACCATAGGCAGGGGGCCTTTAGTAGGTACCTACAATGAGCAGTTCTTC. This gives the protein CATIGRGPLVGTYNEQFF.

This sequence joins TRBV10-3 and TRBJ2-7; D is possibly TRBD2 (5 bases). The germline V and J ends were trimmed by 4 bases and 8 bases, with 9 bases remaining between them. The CDR3 totals 11 residues. Germline V gene sequence: CDR1 ENHRY, CDR2 SYGVKD. The CDR3: CAISAGSQQYF. The CDR3 DNA reads as TGTGCCATCAGTGCGGGGTCCCAGCAGTACTTC.

The rearrangement uses TRBV3-1 and TRBJ2-4, with 8 bases fitting TRBD2. Trimming removed 1 base from V and 8 bases from J; junction bases left unmatched: 7. There are 15 residues in the CDR3. Germline V lookup: CDR1 LGHDT, CDR2 YNNKEL (reference sequence). In nucleotides, the CDR3 is TGTGCCAGCAGCCAAGGGACTAGCCCGGGGCACATTCAGTACTTC. It translates to CASSQGTSPGHIQYF.

This clonotype appeared a few times. The chain combines TRBV4-2 with TRBJ2-3; D uncertain. Deletions cut 2 bases from V and 6 bases from J, with 3 bases between. Looked up from germline, CDR1 is LGHNA and CDR2 is YNFKEQ. The CDR3 spans 11 residues. The CDR3: CASSQRDTQYF. The DNA for the CDR3 is TGTGCCAGCAGCCAAAGGGATACGCAGTATTTT.

This clonotype was seen more than once but under ten times. V usage is TRBV3-1 and J usage is TRBJ1-5; D not resolved. There are 12 residues in the CDR3. The germline V gene encodes CDR1 LGHDT and CDR2 YNNKEL (reference sequence). V lost 1 base and J lost 7, with 5 bases in between. This chain's CDR3 is CASSQGEQPQHF. The CDR3 region has the DNA TGTGCCAGCAGCCAAGGGGAACAGCCCCAGCATTTT.

V and J are TRBV5-1 and TRBJ2-1; TRBD1 is a possible D gene (6 bases). The CDR3 is 12 amino acids. Germline values: CDR1 SGHRS, CDR2 YFSETQ. The CDR3 DNA sequence: TGCGCTAGCCAGGGGTCCTACAATGAGCAGTTCTTC. Protein product: CASQGSYNEQFF. Drawing the rest from reference TRBV5-1 and TRBJ2-1, the complete variable domain is KAGVTQTPRYLIKTRGQQVTLSCSPISGHRSVSWYQQTPGQGLQFLFEYFSETQRNKGNFPGRFSGRQFSNSRSEMNVSTLELGDSALYLCASQGSYNEQFFGPGTRLTVL.

This clonotype was detected only a few times. This chain connects TRBV5-8 to TRBJ2-1, with a weak D call TRBD2 (6 bases). Germline values: CDR1 SGHTS, CDR2 YDEGEE. CDR3 length equals 15 residues. Between the trimmed V and J ends, which lost 4 bases and 6 bases, there was a span of 17 bases. Written as DNA, the CDR3 is TGTGCCAGCAGCGCCTGGGGTGCGGGATTCAATGAGCAGTTCTTC. It encodes CASSAWGAGFNEQFF.

The chain links TRBV7-8 to TRBJ1-2; D ambiguous. Between the trimmed V and J ends, which lost 5 bases and 2 bases, there was a span of 18 bases. The CDR3 runs 16 residues. Germline assignment: CDR1 SGHVS and CDR2 FQNEAQ. The CDR3 DNA is TGTGCCAGCAGCATCCAAACCTTACAGAAAAACTATGGCTACACCTTC. It translates to CASSIQTLQKNYGYTF. Using reference TRBV7-8 and TRBJ1-2 for the parts outside the CDR3, the full variable domain is GAGVSQSPRYKVAKRGQDVALRCDPISGHVSLFWYQQALGQGPEFLTYFQNEAQLDKSGLPSDRFFAERPEGSVSTLKIQRTQQEDSAVYLCASSIQTLQKNYGYTFGSGTRLTVV.

V gene TRBV2 combines with J gene TRBJ2-7; 7 positions agree with TRBD1. V trimming: 5 bases; J trimming: 4 bases; junction bases outside the gene matches: 8. Germline V gene sequence: CDR1 SNHLY, CDR2 FYNNEI. The CDR3 is made up of 14 amino acids. CDR3 sequence: CASSTGAPVYEQYF. For the CDR3, the DNA is TGTGCCAGCAGTACAGGGGCCCCAGTTTACGAGCAGTACTTC.

The V and J genes are TRBV6-2 or TRBV6-3 and TRBJ2-1; no clear D. The ends were cut back, 3 bases at V and 4 bases at J, with 7 bases in the middle. CDR1 is MNHEY, CDR2 SVGEGT, per germline. CDR3 length equals 13 residues. The CDR3 sequence: CASSYRAYNEQFF. The CDR3 nucleotides read TGTGCCAGCAGTTATCGGGCGTACAATGAGCAGTTCTTC.

This chain uses TRBV7-2 with TRBJ2-7, with TRBD1 matching over 8 bases. This CDR3 spans 14 amino acids. Germline lookup yields CDR1 SGHTA and CDR2 FQGNSA. Losses at the gene ends were 5 bases for V and 2 bases for J; bases not matched to a gene: 5. The CDR3: CASSHGDRPYEQYF. The CDR3 DNA is TGTGCCAGCAGCCACGGGGACAGGCCCTACGAGCAGTACTTC.

The chain links TRBV7-2 to TRBJ2-1; D is uncertain. The CDR3 runs 16 residues. V was trimmed by 4 bases and J by 0 bases, leaving 13 bases between them. The V gene's germline CDR1 is SGHTA and CDR2 FQGNSA. CDR3 sequence reads: CASSSKAVDSYNEQFF. The CDR3, as DNA: TGTGCCAGCAGCTCCAAGGCGGTAGACTCCTACAATGAGCAGTTCTTC.

CDR3 nucleotide sequence: TGTGCCTGCCCGGGACTAGCGGGAGGCACCGGGGAGCTGTTTTTT. It is translated as CACPGLAGGTGELFF. V and J are TRBV6-1 and TRBJ2-2, with TRBD2 matching over 15 bases. The CDR3 sequence is 15 residues long. The trim removed 11 bases at V and 4 bases at J, leaving 5 bases unmatched. In germline, CDR1 is MNHNS, CDR2 SASEGT.

The chain couples TRBV7-2 to TRBJ2-1, with 7 bases matching TRBD1. Per germline, CDR1 SGHTA and CDR2 FQGNSA. V lost 4 bases and J lost 10; bases outside the gene matches: 10. This CDR3 spans 14 amino acids. The CDR3 protein is CASSSTGTDYEQFF. The CDR3 DNA reads TGTGCCAGCAGCTCAACCGGGACAGACTACGAGCAGTTCTTC.

The chain uses TRBV19 and TRBJ2-7; D unclear. The V gene lost 2 bases and the J gene lost 3 bases, with 8 bases spanning the gap. The length of the CDR3 is 13 residues. Germline V CDR1 and CDR2: LNHDA, SQIVND (reference sequence). The CDR3 spells CASSIKGNYEQYF. CDR3 in DNA: TGTGCCAGTAGTATAAAGGGAAACTACGAGCAGTACTTC.

This chain uses TRBV29-1 with TRBJ1-4; the D is unclear. The germline gives CDR1 SQVTM, CDR2 ANQGSEA. This CDR3 region has 11 residues. CDR3 DNA sequence: TGCAGGGCTGGGTGGCGTGAAAAACTGTTTTTT. Encoded protein: CRAGWREKLFF.

The chain uses TRBV20-1 and TRBJ2-7; no clear D. The CDR3 has 15 residues. Germline V CDR1 and CDR2: DFQATT, SNEGSKA (reference sequence). Between the trimmed V and J ends, which lost 3 bases and 2 bases, there was a span of 17 bases. The CDR3 spells CSARRMAAPAYEQYF. The CDR3 bases are TGCAGTGCTAGGCGCATGGCGGCTCCAGCCTACGAGCAGTACTTC.

V and J are TRBV6-5 and TRBJ1-2; D perhaps matches TRBD1 (6 bases). CDR3 size: 14 residues. Deletions cut 5 bases from V and 7 bases from J, with 17 bases between. Germline CDR1 reads MNHEY; CDR2 reads SVGAGI. This CDR3 reads CASSNPQGMSGYTF. The CDR3 DNA reads as TGTGCCAGCAGTAATCCACAGGGAATGAGTGGCTACACCTTC.